The 16 T cell receptor beta chains presented below share a single source sample, sequenced in a study of somatic mutations in cytotoxic T cells in rheumatoid arthritis. Sequenced by immunoSEQ multiplex PCR; TCRdb stores in-frame clones only, minus some. Of roughly 11,000 clones listed, around 74% are singletons. The material sequenced was CD8+ T cells sorted from blood. The receptors come from a woman aged 40 to 50 in good health.

V usage is TRBV7-8 and J usage is TRBJ2-7; 10 bases line up with TRBD2. Germline assignment: CDR1 SGHVS and CDR2 FQNEAQ. The CDR3 contains 15 residues. Trimming took 5 bases from V and 5 from J; bases not matched to a gene: 9. The CDR3 spells CASSQSGLAGDEQYF. The CDR3, as DNA: TGTGCCAGCAGCCAATCTGGCCTAGCGGGAGACGAGCAGTACTTC. Combining the CDR3 with reference TRBV7-8 and TRBJ2-7 gives the whole variable domain GAGVSQSPRYKVAKRGQDVALRCDPISGHVSLFWYQQALGQGPEFLTYFQNEAQLDKSGLPSDRFFAERPEGSVSTLKIQRTQQEDSAVYLCASSQSGLAGDEQYFGPGTRLTVT.

The count of this clone is one. This chain connects TRBV27 to TRBJ2-1; D remains unclear. V dropped 8 bases and J dropped 7 bases, with 15 bases sitting between them. This CDR3 is 13 amino acids long. Per the germline V gene, CDR1 is MNHEY and CDR2 is SMNVEV (reference sequence). CDR3 sequence (DNA): TGTGCCAGCCACGAGACCCCCGGTAATGAGCAGTTCTTC. Translation gives CASHETPGNEQFF.

V gene TRBV27 combines with J gene TRBJ1-2; D unclear. CDR1 is MNHEY and CDR2 is SMNVEV in the germline V gene (reference sequence). Trimming stripped 2 bases from V and 5 bases from J, with 12 bases between. CDR3 size: 14 residues. The CDR3 reads CASSLKGWEYGYTF. The CDR3 region has the DNA TGTGCCAGCAGTTTAAAAGGGTGGGAGTATGGCTACACCTTC.

The V gene is TRBV11-2, the J gene TRBJ2-1; the D is unclear. The CDR3 runs 12 residues. V was shortened by 3 bases and J by 5 bases, with 5 bases between the two germline ends. CDR1 is SGHAT and CDR2 is FQNNGV in the germline V gene. For the CDR3, the DNA is TGTGCCAGCAGCTTGGGGAACAATGAGCAGTTCTTC. Its translation: CASSLGNNEQFF. The whole variable domain, remainder taken from reference TRBV11-2 and TRBJ2-1, is EAGVAQSPRYKIIEKRQSVAFWCNPISGHATLYWYQQILGQGPKLLIQFQNNGVVDDSQLPKDRFSAERLKGVDSTLKIQPAKLEDSAVYLCASSLGNNEQFFGPGTRLTVL.

The chain links TRBV5-6 to TRBJ2-1; D is undetermined. Germline V CDR1 and CDR2: SGHDT, YYEEEE. This CDR3 has 13 residues. V lost 0 bases and J lost 5, with 6 bases in between. The CDR3 loop is CASSLALHNEQFF. Here the CDR3 DNA reads TGTGCCAGCAGCTTGGCCCTACACAATGAGCAGTTCTTC.

This clone has a single count. The chain combines TRBV9 with TRBJ2-7, with D maybe TRBD1 (5 bases). The CDR3 length is 15 residues. Trimming cost V 4 bases and J 3 bases, with 17 bases left between them. CDR1 and CDR2 from the germline V gene are SGDLS and YYNGEE. The CDR3 loop reads CASSPSDGQYYEQYF. The CDR3 region has the DNA TGTGCCAGCAGCCCTTCGGACGGACAATACTACGAGCAGTACTTC.

J is TRBJ2-7 and V is TRBV11-2; no clear D gene. CDR1 and CDR2 from the germline V gene are SGHAT and FQNNGV. V lost 5 bases to trimming and J lost 4 bases, with 18 bases between them. CDR3 size: 15 residues. The CDR3 sequence: CASSPDPLPNYEQYF. As DNA, the CDR3 is TGTGCCAGCAGCCCCGACCCACTTCCCAATTACGAGCAGTACTTC.

This clone was observed a handful of times. The chain links TRBV6-4 to TRBJ2-2; D is unclear. V was pared by 3 bases and J by 1 base, with 3 bases between. From germline, CDR1 is MRHNA and CDR2 SNTAGT. There are 13 residues in the CDR3. CDR3 in amino acids: CASSEGNTGELFF. The CDR3 nucleotides read TGTGCCAGCAGTGAAGGGAACACCGGGGAGCTGTTTTTT.

The rearrangement uses TRBV5-8 and TRBJ2-7; possibly TRBD1 or TRBD2 for D (5 bases each). Deletions cut 5 bases from V and 3 bases from J, with 30 bases between. The CDR3 extends over 19 amino acids. CDR1 is SGHTS and CDR2 is YDEGEE in the germline V gene. CDR3 in amino acids: CASSRADPGSFNLGYEQYF. In DNA form, the CDR3 reads TGTGCCAGCAGTCGAGCCGACCCAGGGAGCTTTAACCTCGGCTACGAGCAGTACTTC.

V is TRBV5-1 and J is TRBJ2-5; D is ambiguous. Germline V gene sequence: CDR1 SGHRS, CDR2 YFSETQ. The CDR3 spans 15 residues. V was shortened by 3 bases and J by 9 bases, with 21 bases between the two germline ends. The CDR3 coding sequence is TGCGCCAGCAGCTCCGGGCTGGTTACGGCCGCGGCCCAGTACTTC. It yields the protein CASSSGLVTAAAQYF.

This chain links TRBV7-2 with TRBJ1-2; the match to TRBD1 covers 7 bases. CDR1 and CDR2 from the germline V gene are SGHTA and FQGNSA. This CDR3 region has 17 residues. Trimming took 9 bases from V and 4 from J; bases not matched to a gene: 20. CDR3 region: CASWEGAAYLSSYGYTF. In nucleotides, the CDR3 is TGTGCCAGTTGGGAGGGGGCGGCCTACTTGTCTAGCTATGGCTACACCTTC.

On this clone: A read error may produce the germline difference seen at one junction end. The CDR3 DNA sequence: TGTGCCAGCACCCAACAGGGAAACTCGGTCTTT. Its protein is CASTQQGNSVF. V and J are TRBV6-5 and TRBJ1-1, with a possible D match to TRBD1 (6 bases). Germline V gene data show CDR1 as MNHEY and CDR2 as SVGAGI. This CDR3 has 11 residues.

This chain uses TRBV9 with TRBJ2-7, with D unresolved. The CDR3 extends over 15 amino acids. The germline gives CDR1 SGDLS, CDR2 YYNGEE. V was clipped by 0 bases and J by 0 bases, with 10 bases between them. CDR3 loop: CASSVGGSTSYEQYF. CDR3 nucleotide sequence: TGTGCCAGCAGCGTAGGCGGCAGCACCTCCTACGAGCAGTACTTC.

The gene calls are TRBV5-6 and TRBJ2-5; D may be TRBD2 (8 bases). CDR1 is SGHDT, CDR2 YYEEEE, per germline. This CDR3 has 14 amino acids. Trimming took 4 bases from V and 2 from J, leaving 12 bases between them. The CDR3 protein is CASSIAGQQETQYF. The DNA for the CDR3 is TGTGCCAGCAGCATAGCGGGACAGCAAGAGACCCAGTACTTC. The whole variable domain, filled in from reference TRBV5-6 and TRBJ2-5, reads DAGVTQSPTHLIKTRGQQVTLRCSPKSGHDTVSWYQQALGQGPQFIFQYYEEEERQRGNFPDRFSGHQFPNYSSELNVNALLLGDSALYLCASSIAGQQETQYFGPGTRLLVL.

CDR3 DNA sequence: TGTGCCAGCAGTTTGTCTGAGGTACAAAGTCGGGCCAACGTCCTGACTTTC. Translating it yields CASSLSEVQSRANVLTF. V and J are TRBV13 and TRBJ2-6; D is unresolved. V was cut by 6 bases and J by 5 bases, with 20 bases left in between. This CDR3 comprises 17 residues. Germline V lookup: CDR1 PRHDT, CDR2 FYEKMQ (reference sequence).

J is TRBJ1-6 and V is TRBV27; D unresolved. V lost 4 bases, J lost 3 bases, and 16 bases lay in between. From germline, CDR1 is MNHEY and CDR2 SMNVEV (reference sequence). This CDR3 is built from 17 residues. CDR3 amino acids: CASSSPVSGVYNSPLHF. Written as DNA, the CDR3 is TGTGCCAGCAGTTCCCCAGTGAGCGGGGTCTATAATTCACCCCTCCACTTT.